These 2 T cell receptor beta chains were all obtained from the same sample, sequenced in a study of OX40 agonist ivuxolimab in advanced cancers. The method was immunoSEQ multiplex PCR; TCRdb's version includes in-frame clones alone and lacks a portion of them. Here the sample spans over 55,000 clones, roughly 77% being singletons. Sample: CD4+ or CD8+ T cells sorted from blood, taken in a trial of the OX40 agonist ivuxolimab. Source of these receptors: an adult with an advanced solid tumor such as melanoma, head and neck, liver or kidney cancer.

A single count supports this clone. The V and J genes are TRBV6-1 and TRBJ2-6; unclear D gene. The CDR3 is 13 residues long. V lost 0 bases and J 3 bases, leaving 0 bases between the germline ends. Germline-derived CDR1 and CDR2 are MNHNS and SASEGT. CDR3 in DNA: TGTGCCAGCAGTGAAGCTGGGGCCAACGTCCTGACTTTC. It translates to CASSEAGANVLTF.

The chain joins TRBV4-1 to TRBJ2-5; the match to TRBD2 covers 7 bases. The germline V gene has CDR1 MGHRA and CDR2 YSYEKL. The junction had 3 bases not matched to a gene; V was cut back by 3 bases and J by 2 bases. The CDR3 spans 14 residues. The CDR3 loop reads CASSQGGLQETQYF. The CDR3 DNA reads as TGCGCCAGCAGCCAGGGGGGACTACAAGAGACCCAGTACTTC.